Listed below are T cell receptor beta chains from one sample, sequenced in a study of control samples from healthy donors and cancer patients. TCRdb keeps only in-frame clones here, not all; method: immunoSEQ multiplex PCR. The sample holds about 140,000 clones; 91% are singletons and the top ten take 5.5% to 9%. Sequenced input: blood. The source of these receptors is a man younger than 35 in good health. The CDR3 runs from the conserved cysteine through the conserved F or W. D genes are given only for firm matches. Clone size appears in some rows only: once, few, many, or a class for an expanded clone.

D gene: -
J gene: TRBJ2-7
CDR3 length: 12
clone size: -
V gene: TRBV11-1
CDR3 DNA: TGTGCCAGCGCTGACCTAGGCTACGAGCAGTACTTC
CDR3 protein: CASADLGYEQYF

D gene: -
J gene: TRBJ2-3
CDR3 length: 12
clone size: -
V gene: TRBV15
CDR3 DNA: TGTGCCACCAGCAGAGATTTAGACACGCAGTATTTT
CDR3 protein: CATSRDLDTQYF

D gene: TRBD1
J gene: TRBJ1-3
CDR3 length: 15
clone size: -
V gene: TRBV2
CDR3 DNA: TGTGCCAGCAGCCAACAGGGGGCAACGGGAAACACCATATATTTT
CDR3 protein: CASSQQGATGNTIYF

D gene: TRBD2
J gene: TRBJ2-1
CDR3 length: 14
clone size: -
V gene: TRBV6-2/TRBV6-3
CDR3 DNA: TGTGCCAGCAGTTACTCGGGGGGGGGCAATGAGCAGTTCTTC
CDR3 protein: CASSYSGGGNEQFF

D gene: -
J gene: TRBJ2-7
CDR3 length: 15
clone size: -
V gene: TRBV10-2
CDR3 DNA: TGCGCCAGCAGCGGACGGACCATAAGCTCCTACGAGCAGTACTTC
CDR3 protein: CASSGRTISSYEQYF

D gene: -
J gene: TRBJ1-2
CDR3 length: 13
clone size: -
V gene: TRBV5-1
CDR3 DNA: TGCGCCAGCAGCAACGAGAACAGGGAAGGCTACACCTTC
CDR3 protein: CASSNENREGYTF

D gene: -
J gene: TRBJ2-7
CDR3 length: 13
clone size: -
V gene: TRBV19
CDR3 DNA: TGTGCCAGTAGTAGTGTGGGATCCTACGAGCAGTACTTC
CDR3 protein: CASSSVGSYEQYF

D gene: -
J gene: TRBJ2-7
CDR3 length: 14
clone size: -
V gene: TRBV5-4
CDR3 DNA: TGTGCCAGCAGCTTGGGTCGGGGATATCCCGAGCAGTACTTC
CDR3 protein: CASSLGRGYPEQYF

D gene: -
J gene: TRBJ1-3
CDR3 length: 14
clone size: once
V gene: TRBV5-6
CDR3 DNA: TGTGCCAGCAGCCAGGCAGGCGCTGGAAACACCATATATTTT
CDR3 protein: CASSQAGAGNTIYF

D gene: TRBD1
J gene: TRBJ1-2
CDR3 length: 13
clone size: -
V gene: TRBV2
CDR3 DNA: TGTGCCAGCAGCGCCGGACAGGACTATGGCTACACCTTC
CDR3 protein: CASSAGQDYGYTF

D gene: TRBD1
J gene: TRBJ2-7
CDR3 length: 14
clone size: -
V gene: TRBV6-5
CDR3 DNA: TGTGCCAGCAGGAGGACAGGTGAGACCTACGAGCAGTACTTC
CDR3 protein: CASRRTGETYEQYF

D gene: -
J gene: TRBJ1-4
CDR3 length: 12
clone size: few
V gene: TRBV2
CDR3 DNA: TGTGCCAGCAGTGCAGTAGGACGTCAACTGTTTTTT
CDR3 protein: CASSAVGRQLFF

D gene: -
J gene: TRBJ1-2
CDR3 length: 14
clone size: -
V gene: TRBV9
CDR3 DNA: TGTGCCAGCAGCGTAGCTACCTCAGCCCCTGGCTACACCTTC
CDR3 protein: CASSVATSAPGYTF

D gene: -
J gene: TRBJ1-1
CDR3 length: 16
clone size: -
V gene: TRBV21-1
CDR3 DNA: TGTGCCAGCAGCATACACAGGTTCGGAGGGGACACTGAAGCTTTCTTT
CDR3 protein: CASSIHRFGGDTEAFF

D gene: -
J gene: TRBJ1-3
CDR3 length: 13
clone size: -
V gene: TRBV5-1
CDR3 DNA: TGCGCCAGCAGCTTGACAATTGGAAACACCATATATTTT
CDR3 protein: CASSLTIGNTIYF

D gene: TRBD1
J gene: TRBJ2-7
CDR3 length: 13
clone size: -
V gene: TRBV30
CDR3 DNA: TGTGCCTGGAGACAGACAGGGTCCCACGAGCAGTACTTC
CDR3 protein: CAWRQTGSHEQYF

D gene: TRBD1
J gene: TRBJ1-2
CDR3 length: 16
clone size: -
V gene: TRBV28
CDR3 DNA: TGTGCCAGCAGTGGACCCTCCGGGACAGGCTTCTATGGCTACACCTTC
CDR3 protein: CASSGPSGTGFYGYTF

D gene: TRBD1
J gene: TRBJ1-2
CDR3 length: 13
clone size: once
V gene: TRBV2
CDR3 DNA: TGTGCCAGCAGTGCTACAGGGGGCTCTGGCTACACCTTC
CDR3 protein: CASSATGGSGYTF

D gene: -
J gene: TRBJ2-1
CDR3 length: 15
clone size: -
V gene: TRBV7-6
CDR3 DNA: TGTGCCAGCAGCTACCCGGGGAACGCTTACAATGAGCAGTTCTTC
CDR3 protein: CASSYPGNAYNEQFF

D gene: -
J gene: TRBJ1-5
CDR3 length: 15
clone size: -
V gene: TRBV12-5
CDR3 DNA: TGTGCTAGTGGTTTTCCCGCGGGGGTTGAGCAGCCCCAGCATTTT
CDR3 protein: CASGFPAGVEQPQHF

D gene: -
J gene: TRBJ2-2
CDR3 length: 14
clone size: -
V gene: TRBV5-6
CDR3 DNA: TGTGCCAGCAGTCCCGGGCCCAACACCGGGGAGCTGTTTTTT
CDR3 protein: CASSPGPNTGELFF

D gene: TRBD1
J gene: TRBJ2-7
CDR3 length: 14
clone size: -
V gene: TRBV11-1
CDR3 DNA: TGTGCCAGCAGCTTACTGACAGGGCCCTACGAGCAGTACTTC
CDR3 protein: CASSLLTGPYEQYF

D gene: -
J gene: TRBJ2-1
CDR3 length: 13
clone size: -
V gene: TRBV7-9
CDR3 DNA: TGTGCCAGCAGCTTTGAGGTGGGGAATGAGCAGTTCTTC
CDR3 protein: CASSFEVGNEQFF

D gene: -
J gene: TRBJ2-7
CDR3 length: 14
clone size: -
V gene: TRBV3-1/TRBV3-2
CDR3 DNA: TGTGCCAGCAGCCCCTCCCGGGCTTCCTACGAGCAGTACTTC
CDR3 protein: CASSPSRASYEQYF

D gene: -
J gene: TRBJ1-2
CDR3 length: 16
clone size: -
V gene: TRBV7-2
CDR3 DNA: TGTGCCAGCAGCTTAGTTGGGCCACGCGCGGGGGATGGCTACACCTTC
CDR3 protein: CASSLVGPRAGDGYTF

D gene: -
J gene: TRBJ1-5
CDR3 length: 13
clone size: once
V gene: TRBV12-3/TRBV12-4
CDR3 DNA: TGTGCCAGCAGTTATGGGGGGGATCAGCCCCAGCATTTT
CDR3 protein: CASSYGGDQPQHF

D gene: TRBD2
J gene: TRBJ2-7
CDR3 length: 16
clone size: -
V gene: TRBV9
CDR3 DNA: TGTGCCAGCAGCGTAGAGGGAGCGGGGGCTTTCGACGAGCAGTACTTC
CDR3 protein: CASSVEGAGAFDEQYF

D gene: TRBD2
J gene: TRBJ2-5
CDR3 length: 17
clone size: -
V gene: TRBV11-2
CDR3 DNA: TGTGCCAGCAGCCTCGGGACTAGCGGGGGGGCCGTGGAGACCCAGTACTTC
CDR3 protein: CASSLGTSGGAVETQYF

D gene: -
J gene: TRBJ2-4
CDR3 length: 17
clone size: -
V gene: TRBV4-2
CDR3 DNA: TGTGCCAGCAGCCAAGAATTCGACTCAACTTTCAGAAACATTCAGTACTTC
CDR3 protein: CASSQEFDSTFRNIQYF

D gene: -
J gene: TRBJ2-7
CDR3 length: 11
clone size: -
V gene: TRBV20-1
CDR3 DNA: TGCAGTGCTAGCGCAGGCTACGAGCAGTACTTC
CDR3 protein: CSASAGYEQYF

D gene: -
J gene: TRBJ2-1
CDR3 length: 15
clone size: -
V gene: TRBV3-1/TRBV3-2
CDR3 DNA: TGTGCCAGCAGCCCTGACGGACCCCAAGTGAATGAGCAGTTCTTC
CDR3 protein: CASSPDGPQVNEQFF

D gene: TRBD1
J gene: TRBJ2-7
CDR3 length: 13
clone size: -
V gene: TRBV18
CDR3 DNA: TGTGCCAGCTCACCAGGGGACAGGGGTGGGCAGTACTTC
CDR3 protein: CASSPGDRGGQYF

D gene: -
J gene: TRBJ2-5
CDR3 length: 15
clone size: -
V gene: TRBV15
CDR3 DNA: TGTGCCACCAGCACCCTGAGTTTGATACAAGAGACCCAGTACTTC
CDR3 protein: CATSTLSLIQETQYF

D gene: -
J gene: TRBJ1-4
CDR3 length: 15
clone size: -
V gene: TRBV27
CDR3 DNA: TGTGCCAGCAGTCCGAATTCAGCAACTAATGAAAAACTGTTTTTT
CDR3 protein: CASSPNSATNEKLFF

D gene: TRBD1
J gene: TRBJ1-4
CDR3 length: 16
clone size: -
V gene: TRBV4-1
CDR3 DNA: TGCGCCAGCAGCCAAGCCCGGGACAGGGTTAATGAAAAACTGTTTTTT
CDR3 protein: CASSQARDRVNEKLFF

D gene: -
J gene: TRBJ2-3
CDR3 length: 13
clone size: -
V gene: TRBV29-1
CDR3 DNA: TGCAGCGTAACGACTCAATATGCAGATACGCAGTATTTT
CDR3 protein: CSVTTQYADTQYF

D gene: -
J gene: TRBJ1-1
CDR3 length: 14
clone size: -
V gene: TRBV5-1
CDR3 DNA: TGCGCCAGCAGCTTGACCACCGGGAACACTGAAGCTTTCTTT
CDR3 protein: CASSLTTGNTEAFF

D gene: -
J gene: TRBJ2-5
CDR3 length: 16
clone size: -
V gene: TRBV15
CDR3 DNA: TGTGCCACCAGCAGACCTTGGGTAGGGCTAGCGGAGACCCAGTACTTC
CDR3 protein: CATSRPWVGLAETQYF

D gene: TRBD1
J gene: TRBJ2-7
CDR3 length: 14
clone size: -
V gene: TRBV28
CDR3 DNA: TGTGCCAGCAGTACCTGGGACAGCTCCTACGAGCAGTACTTC
CDR3 protein: CASSTWDSSYEQYF

D gene: TRBD2
J gene: TRBJ2-7
CDR3 length: 15
clone size: -
V gene: TRBV7-2
CDR3 DNA: TGTGCCAGCAGCTGGACTAGCGGGGGCCCTTACGAGCAGTACTTC
CDR3 protein: CASSWTSGGPYEQYF

D gene: TRBD1
J gene: TRBJ2-7
CDR3 length: 16
clone size: -
V gene: TRBV5-1
CDR3 DNA: TGCGCCAGCAGCTTGGTTGACAGGGGCCGCTCCTACGAGCAGTACTTC
CDR3 protein: CASSLVDRGRSYEQYF